Shown below are 26 T cell receptor beta chains from a single sample sequenced in a study of beta chain features in type 1 diabetes. Findings and caveats of the study: Moderate but significant shortening of TCRB CDR3s was recorded in all four CD4+ subsets from Type 1 diabetes patients.

No cognate antigen is known for these TCRs. Expressed TCRB transcripts were sequenced after all isolated RNA was converted to cDNA. The method was immunoSEQ multiplex PCR; TCRdb's version includes in-frame clones alone and lacks a portion of them. This table holds some 350,000 clones, around 9.6% found once. Specimen: central memory CD4+ T cells from blood. The origin of the receptors is a man aged 25 to 45 with type 1 diabetes.

This rearrangement joins TRBV10-3 to TRBJ2-3; the D is unclear. The CDR3 sequence is 15 residues long. Germline V gives CDR1 ENHRY, CDR2 SYGVKD. With 5 bases removed from V and 0 bases from J, the gap between germline ends came to 12 bases. CDR3 in DNA: TGTGCCATCAGTCTCCGTGAACGGAGCACAGATACGCAGTATTTT. It yields the protein CAISLRERSTDTQYF.

The rearrangement links TRBV19 to TRBJ1-1; 9 nucleotides agree with TRBD1. CDR3 length: 15 residues. Trimming removed 3 bases from V and 2 bases from J; junction bases left unmatched: 4. Germline V lookup: CDR1 LNHDA, CDR2 SQIVND (reference sequence). The CDR3 DNA sequence: TGTGCCAGTAGTATCAGACAGGGGGGTAACACTGAAGCTTTCTTT. Translation: CASSIRQGGNTEAFF.

The rearrangement joins TRBV9 to TRBJ2-7; 9 nucleotides agree with TRBD2. This CDR3 has 15 residues. Germline CDR1 reads SGDLS; CDR2 reads YYNGEE. Unmatched junction bases numbered 7, after V lost 4 bases and J lost 2 bases. This CDR3 reads CASSSSGTSTYEQYF. The DNA for the CDR3 is TGTGCCAGCAGCTCTAGCGGGACTTCGACCTACGAGCAGTACTTC.

This clone was seen a handful of times. The chain recombines TRBV12-5 with TRBJ1-1, with D uncertain. The CDR3 consists of 13 residues. Germline V CDR1 and CDR2: LGHNT, FRNRAP. Trimming removed 0 bases at V and 2 bases at J, with 4 bases between. The CDR3 coding sequence is TGTGCTAGTGGTTTGGTATTAAACACTGAAGCTTTCTTT. It codes for CASGLVLNTEAFF.

This chain uses TRBV2 with TRBJ2-5; 7 bases map to TRBD2. The ends lost 6 bases at V and 5 bases at J; junction bases unmatched: 3. CDR1 SNHLY and CDR2 FYNNEI come from the germline V gene. CDR3 size: 12 residues. This CDR3 is CASRREGETQYF. In nucleotides, the CDR3 is TGTGCCAGCAGGAGGGAGGGCGAGACCCAGTACTTC.

The chain carries TRBV14 and TRBJ2-3; D is possibly TRBD2 (7 bases). The CDR3 has 15 residues. From germline, CDR1 is SGHDN and CDR2 FVKESK. With 1 base removed from V and 4 bases from J, the gap between germline ends came to 12 bases. CDR3 in amino acids: CASSQGRGAPDTQYF. DNA for the CDR3: TGTGCCAGCAGCCAAGGACGGGGGGCCCCAGATACGCAGTATTTT.

Only a few counts were recorded for this clone. The chain is built from TRBV7-2 and TRBJ1-2, with 8 nucleotides matching TRBD1. The V segment lost 2 bases and the J segment 7 bases; nucleotides outside the gene matches: 9. Germline CDR1 SGHTA, CDR2 FQGNSA. The CDR3 is 15 residues long. In nucleotides, the CDR3 is TGTGCCAGCAGCTTAATGGCAGGGGGCGAAGGTGGCTACACCTTC. Protein product: CASSLMAGGEGGYTF.

This clone appeared a few times. V and J are TRBV28 and TRBJ1-3, with D perhaps matching TRBD1 (5 bases). The length of the CDR3 is 15 residues. V dropped 8 bases and J dropped 0 bases, with 14 bases sitting between them. Germline values: CDR1 MDHEN, CDR2 SYDVKM. As DNA, the CDR3 is TGTGCCAGCGAGAGACAGCCCGTCTCTGGAAACACCATATATTTT. Translation gives CASERQPVSGNTIYF.

As regards this clone: The identical CDR3 is also encoded by other nucleotide sequences in the sample. The chain combines TRBV18 with TRBJ2-5; possible D gene TRBD2, 5 bases. Germline CDR1 and CDR2: KGHSH and LQKENI. This CDR3 has 13 amino acids. V lost 6 bases, J lost 1 base, and 9 bases lay in between. The CDR3 spells CASSSGSQETQYF. In nucleotides, the CDR3 is TGTGCCAGCTCCTCGGGAAGCCAAGAGACCCAGTACTTC.

This clone was observed a few times. The rearrangement uses TRBV5-1 and TRBJ2-1, with D perhaps TRBD1 or TRBD2 (5 bases each). V was pared by 6 bases and J by 2 bases, with 12 bases between. The CDR3 is made up of 14 amino acids. Germline-derived CDR1 and CDR2 are SGHRS and YFSETQ. The CDR3 region is CASNPRDAYNEQFF. DNA of the CDR3: TGCGCCAGCAACCCCCGGGACGCCTACAATGAGCAGTTCTTC. Variable domain in full (rest from reference TRBV5-1 and TRBJ2-1): KAGVTQTPRYLIKTRGQQVTLSCSPISGHRSVSWYQQTPGQGLQFLFEYFSETQRNKGNFPGRFSGRQFSNSRSEMNVSTLELGDSALYLCASNPRDAYNEQFFGPGTRLTVL.

To note about this clone: A far larger clone is off by one base, so a read error is likely. The chain recombines TRBV30 with TRBJ2-3; 13 nucleotides agree with TRBD2. The V segment lost 3 bases and the J segment 1 base; nucleotides outside the gene matches: 1. This CDR3 has 15 amino acids. The germline V gene has CDR1 GTSNPN and CDR2 SVGIG (reference sequence). DNA of the CDR3: TGTGCCTGGAGGGGGACTAGCGGGGGCACAGATACGCAGTATTTT. This sequence encodes CAWRGTSGGTDTQYF. Complete variable domain (other parts from reference TRBV30 and TRBJ2-3): SQTIHQWPATLVQPVGSPLSLECTVEGTSNPNLYWYRQAAGRGLQLLFYSVGIGQISSEVPQNLSASRPQDRQFILSSKKLLLSDSGFYLCAWRGTSGGTDTQYFGPGTRLTVL.

Here the CDR3 reads CASSEAVETQYF. DNA of the CDR3: TGTGCCAGCAGTGAAGCGGTAGAGACCCAGTACTTC. This sequence joins TRBV2 and TRBJ2-5; D is ambiguous. CDR1 is SNHLY, CDR2 FYNNEI, per germline. The CDR3 consists of 12 residues. V was cut by 0 bases and J by 4 bases, with 3 bases left in between.

Here the CDR3 reads CASSSTHSNQPQHF. Here the CDR3 DNA reads TGTGCCAGCAGCTCCACACATAGCAATCAGCCCCAGCATTTT. The chain carries TRBV11-2 and TRBJ1-5; D remains unclear. The germline gives CDR1 SGHAT, CDR2 FQNNGV. V was pared by 4 bases and J by 0 bases, with 7 bases between. CDR3 size: 14 residues.

The V gene is TRBV11-2, the J gene TRBJ1-1; 8 positions match TRBD1. Germline V gene lookup returns CDR1 SGHAT and CDR2 FQNNGV. This CDR3 has 13 amino acids. V shed 5 bases, J shed 11 bases, and the junction held 10 bases outside the gene matches. The CDR3 DNA reads TGTGCCAGCAGCCCCGACAGGGGTAGGTGGGCTTTCTTT. This translates into CASSPDRGRWAFF.

The chain employs TRBV30 and TRBJ1-3; tentatively, D is TRBD1 (5 bases). The germline V and J ends were trimmed by 2 bases and 0 bases, with 11 bases remaining between them. Germline CDR1 and CDR2: GTSNPN and SVGIG (reference sequence). CDR3 size: 15 residues. The CDR3, as DNA: TGTGCCTGGAGTCCACCCGACAGCTCTGGAAACACCATATATTTT. Translation gives CAWSPPDSSGNTIYF.

This clone showed up just a few times. The chain has TRBV5-1 and TRBJ2-3; D might be TRBD1 (5 bases). This CDR3 has 16 residues. Germline loops: CDR1 SGHRS, CDR2 YFSETQ. V was trimmed by 2 bases and J by 7 bases, leaving 20 bases between them. CDR3: CASSFGLRDFDHTQYF. The CDR3 DNA reads TGCGCCAGCAGCTTCGGGCTCAGGGATTTTGATCATACGCAGTATTTT.

The V gene is TRBV27, the J gene TRBJ1-5; TRBD1 might be the D (5 bases). The CDR3 is made up of 14 amino acids. Trimming shortened V by 5 bases and J by 5 bases, and 13 bases separated the two germline ends. The V gene's germline CDR1 is MNHEY and CDR2 SMNVEV (reference sequence). This CDR3 reads CASSQQEAHQPQHF. CDR3 sequence (DNA): TGTGCCAGCAGTCAACAGGAAGCGCATCAGCCCCAGCATTTT.

The chain combines TRBV19 with TRBJ2-1; D possibly corresponds to TRBD2 (5 bases). CDR1 and CDR2 from the germline V gene are LNHDA and SQIVND (reference sequence). V lost 2 bases and J 6 bases, leaving 17 bases between the germline ends. This CDR3 contains 16 residues. The CDR3 coding sequence is TGTGCCAGTAGTATACCAGCCCATGCGGGCGGCAATGAGCAGTTCTTC. Translated, it gives CASSIPAHAGGNEQFF.

The chain has TRBV28 and TRBJ1-4; no clear D gene. This CDR3 contains 17 residues. V was cut by 4 bases and J by 5 bases, with 20 bases left in between. The germline V gene encodes CDR1 MDHEN and CDR2 SYDVKM. The CDR3 coding sequence is TGTGCCAGCAGTTCTCCGACCTCCCCAGGCAGAAATGAAAAACTGTTTTTT. Its translation: CASSSPTSPGRNEKLFF.

The CDR3 DNA reads TGTGCCAGCAGCCCCTCGGCGGGAATGTACAATGAGCAGTTCTTC. Its protein product is CASSPSAGMYNEQFF. The chain combines TRBV11-2 with TRBJ2-1, with D possibly matching TRBD2 (6 bases). Trimming shortened V by 5 bases and J by 4 bases, and 15 bases separated the two germline ends. Germline CDR1 reads SGHAT; CDR2 reads FQNNGV. The CDR3 totals 15 residues.

This clone turned up a few times. Other DNA sequences in the same sample also yield this CDR3. This sequence joins TRBV11-2 and TRBJ2-1; D uncertain. There are 12 residues in the CDR3. Germline values: CDR1 SGHAT, CDR2 FQNNGV. V lost 4 bases and J 4 bases, leaving 5 bases between the germline ends. CDR3 DNA: TGTGCCAGCAGCTCGAGGTACAATGAGCAGTTCTTC. Translating gives CASSSRYNEQFF.

This clone was found a few times. With only one base between it and a far larger clone, this is likely a read error. The V gene is TRBV6-1, the J gene TRBJ1-2; D unclear. CDR3 length: 11 amino acids. Trimming shortened V by 6 bases and J by 2 bases, and 4 bases separated the two germline ends. From germline, CDR1 is MNHNS and CDR2 SASEGT. The CDR3 is CASRVNYGYTF. CDR3 nucleotide sequence: TGTGCCAGCAGGGTGAACTATGGCTACACCTTC.

The sample holds many counts of this clone. The chain is built from TRBV7-9 and TRBJ1-1; TRBD1 agrees at 8 bases. CDR1 and CDR2 from the germline V gene are SEHNR and FQNEAQ (reference sequence). The CDR3 runs 14 residues. Germline trimming cut 7 bases from V and 5 bases from J; bases unmatched to any gene: 9. The CDR3 reads CASTVGQGGTEAFF. DNA for the CDR3: TGTGCCAGCACCGTCGGACAGGGAGGAACTGAAGCTTTCTTT.

This clone was detected only a few times. This rearrangement joins TRBV28 to TRBJ2-1; 12 bases are a match to TRBD1. The germline V gene encodes CDR1 MDHEN and CDR2 SYDVKM. The CDR3 sequence is 16 residues long. Trimming at V came to 10 bases and at J to 1 base, leaving 8 bases not matched to a gene. This CDR3 is CATTGQGAESYNEQFF. CDR3 nucleotides: TGTGCCACTACGGGACAGGGGGCGGAATCCTACAATGAGCAGTTCTTC.

This clone was counted only a few times. The J gene is TRBJ2-3, the V gene TRBV5-4; D uncertain. This CDR3 is 14 amino acids long. Trimming removed 2 bases from V and 6 bases from J, with 13 bases in between. CDR1 is SGHNT and CDR2 is YYREEE in the germline V gene (reference sequence). CDR3 nucleotides: TGTGCCAGCAGCTTAGACAACCCAGGCGATACGCAGTATTTT. Translation gives CASSLDNPGDTQYF.

This rearrangement joins TRBV5-6 to TRBJ2-2; D might be TRBD2 (6 bases). Trimming took 4 bases from V and 6 from J, leaving 13 bases between them. This CDR3 is built from 14 residues. Germline-derived CDR1 and CDR2 are SGHDT and YYEEEE. The CDR3 coding sequence is TGTGCCAGCAGCAGACTAGATTTAGCCGGGGAGCTGTTTTTT. Translated: CASSRLDLAGELFF.